This TCR beta chain was profiled in a study of blood T cell repertoires in COVID-19. On the study more broadly: Acute and convalescent COVID-19 specimens originated in the United States, Italy and Spain.

The length of the CDR3 is 15 residues. Germline CDR1 SGHAT, CDR2 FQNNGV. The V gene lost 2 bases and the J gene lost 0 bases, with 10 bases spanning the gap. There are a few counts of this clone. Clones were read by immunoSEQ multiplex PCR, and TCRdb kept only the in-frame ones, dropping some. There are 150,000 to 200,000 clones in the sample; about four fifths occur only once, and 5% to 8.5% lies in the top ten. This receptor was obtained from a man between 65 and 80 years old with active or convalescent COVID-19. Sequenced input: peripheral blood. The chain combines TRBV11-2 with TRBJ1-1, with D unresolved. The CDR3 spells CASSLPGSLNTEAFF. CDR3 coding DNA: TGTGCCAGCAGCTTACCAGGCAGTTTGAACACTGAAGCTTTCTTT. The whole variable domain, filled in from reference TRBV11-2 and TRBJ1-1, reads EAGVAQSPRYKIIEKRQSVAFWCNPISGHATLYWYQQILGQGPKLLIQFQNNGVVDDSQLPKDRFSAERLKGVDSTLKIQPAKLEDSAVYLCASSLPGSLNTEAFFGQGTRLTVV.